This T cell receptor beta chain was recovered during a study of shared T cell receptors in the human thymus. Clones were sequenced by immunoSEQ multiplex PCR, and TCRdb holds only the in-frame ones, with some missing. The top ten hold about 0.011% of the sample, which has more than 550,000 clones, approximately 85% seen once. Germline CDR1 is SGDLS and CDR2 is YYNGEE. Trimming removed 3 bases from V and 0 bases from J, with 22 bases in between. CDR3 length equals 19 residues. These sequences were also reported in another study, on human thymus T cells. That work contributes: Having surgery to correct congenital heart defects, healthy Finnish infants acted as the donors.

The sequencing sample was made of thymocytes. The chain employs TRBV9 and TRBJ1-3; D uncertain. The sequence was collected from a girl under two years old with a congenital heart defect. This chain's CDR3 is CASSAVRNPFWISGNTIYF. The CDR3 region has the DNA TGTGCCAGCAGCGCCGTCAGGAACCCCTTCTGGATCTCTGGAAACACCATATATTTT.